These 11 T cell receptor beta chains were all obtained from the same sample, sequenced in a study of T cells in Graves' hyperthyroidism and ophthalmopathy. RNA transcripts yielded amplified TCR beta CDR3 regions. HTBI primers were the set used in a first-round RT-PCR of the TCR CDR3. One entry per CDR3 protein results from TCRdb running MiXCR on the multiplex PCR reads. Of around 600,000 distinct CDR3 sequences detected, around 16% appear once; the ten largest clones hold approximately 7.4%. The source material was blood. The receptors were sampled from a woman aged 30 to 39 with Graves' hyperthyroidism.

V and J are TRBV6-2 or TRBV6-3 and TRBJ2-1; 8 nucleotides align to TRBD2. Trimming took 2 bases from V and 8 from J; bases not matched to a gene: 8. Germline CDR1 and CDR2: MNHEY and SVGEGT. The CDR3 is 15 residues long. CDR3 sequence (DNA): TGTGCCAGCAGTTACCCCGGGGGGGGCGTTTATGAGCAGTTCTTC. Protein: CASSYPGGGVYEQFF.

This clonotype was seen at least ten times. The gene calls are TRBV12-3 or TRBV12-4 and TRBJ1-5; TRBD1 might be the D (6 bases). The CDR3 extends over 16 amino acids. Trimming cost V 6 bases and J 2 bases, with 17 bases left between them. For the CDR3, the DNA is TGTGCCAGCAGCGATGAGGACAGTGGGGGCAATCAGCCCCAGCATTTT. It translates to CASSDEDSGGNQPQHF.

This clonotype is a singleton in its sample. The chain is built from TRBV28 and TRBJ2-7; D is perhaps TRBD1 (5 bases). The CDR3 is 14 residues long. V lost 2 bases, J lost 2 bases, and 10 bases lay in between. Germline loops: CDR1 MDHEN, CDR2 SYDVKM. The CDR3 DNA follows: TGTGCCAGCAGTTTAGCAGGGCGGCCCTACGAGCAGTACTTC. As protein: CASSLAGRPYEQYF.

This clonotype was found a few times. CDR3 sequence (DNA): TGCAGCGTTGACAGGGGCATGACAGATACGCAGTATTTT. Translating gives CSVDRGMTDTQYF. The V call is TRBV29-1, the J call TRBJ2-3; TRBD1 might be the D (6 bases). The V end lost 3 bases, the J end lost 3 bases, and 10 bases lay between the germline ends. Germline CDR1 SQVTM, CDR2 ANQGSEA. The CDR3 is made up of 13 amino acids.

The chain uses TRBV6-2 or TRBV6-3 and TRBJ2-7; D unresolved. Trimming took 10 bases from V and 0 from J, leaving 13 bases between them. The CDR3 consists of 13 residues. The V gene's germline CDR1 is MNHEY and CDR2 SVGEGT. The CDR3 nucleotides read TGTGCCACGCGGAAGATTAGCTCCTACGAGCAGTACTTC. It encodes CATRKISSYEQYF.

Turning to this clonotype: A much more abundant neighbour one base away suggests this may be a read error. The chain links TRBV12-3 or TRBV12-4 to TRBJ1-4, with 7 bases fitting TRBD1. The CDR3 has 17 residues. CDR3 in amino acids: CAGSLSGGTGEGEKLFF. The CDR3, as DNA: TGTGCCGGCAGTTTAAGTGGTGGAACAGGGGAGGGAGAAAAACTGTTTTTT.

The CDR3 loop reads CASSMRRLAGGPLSYNEQFF. In DNA, the CDR3 is TGTGCCAGTAGTATGCGCCGGTTGGCGGGAGGGCCCCTATCCTACAATGAGCAGTTCTTC. The chain recombines TRBV19 with TRBJ2-1; 9 bases line up with TRBD2. J gave up 1 base and V 3 bases, and 16 bases lay outside the gene matches. The CDR3 is made up of 20 amino acids. Germline V gene data show CDR1 as LNHDA and CDR2 as SQIVND (reference sequence).

For the CDR3, the DNA is TGTGCCAGCAGTTTTGGGAGCGACACCGGGGAGCTGTTTTTT. It translates to CASSFGSDTGELFF. V is TRBV12-3 or TRBV12-4 and J is TRBJ2-2; D might be TRBD2 (5 bases). V lost 3 bases and J 3 bases, leaving 8 bases between the germline ends. The CDR3 is 14 amino acids.

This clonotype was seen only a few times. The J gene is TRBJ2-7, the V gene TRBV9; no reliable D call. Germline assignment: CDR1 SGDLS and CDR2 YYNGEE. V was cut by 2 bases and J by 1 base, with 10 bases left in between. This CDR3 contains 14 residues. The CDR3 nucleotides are TGTGCCAGCAGCGTCGATCACGGATCCTACGAGCAGTACTTC. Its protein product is CASSVDHGSYEQYF.

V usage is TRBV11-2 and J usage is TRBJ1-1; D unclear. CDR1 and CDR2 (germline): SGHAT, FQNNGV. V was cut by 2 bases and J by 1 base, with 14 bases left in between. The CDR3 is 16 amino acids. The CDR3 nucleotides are TGTGCCAGCAGCTTATTTCCCGGGAATACGAACACTGAAGCTTTCTTT. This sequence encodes CASSLFPGNTNTEAFF.

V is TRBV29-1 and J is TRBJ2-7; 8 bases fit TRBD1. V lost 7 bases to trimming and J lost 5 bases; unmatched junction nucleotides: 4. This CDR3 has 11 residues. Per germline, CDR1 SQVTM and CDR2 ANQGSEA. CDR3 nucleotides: TGCAGCGGGACAGGGTTCAACGAGCAGTACTTC. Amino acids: CSGTGFNEQYF.